This T cell receptor beta chain was obtained from a study of post-analysis software for immune sequencing data. Included in the TCR beta cDNA libraries were unique molecular identifiers. Out of about 0.9 to 10 million T cells, 480,000 or so cDNA molecules were generated. TCRdb reprocessed the PCR reads with MiXCR, giving one entry per CDR3 protein. The sample lists some 240,000 distinct CDR3 sequences; around 34% were seen once. Study results and caveats: Analysis by F measure revealed that same-batch samples clustered strongly together. Five or six TRBV segments were more frequent in patients than controls; TRBV5-6, TRBV5-1 and TRBV20-1 belonged to this group. Versus controls, multiple sclerosis patients showed significantly lower diversity (normalized Chao1).

The V gene end was trimmed by 4 bases and the J gene end by 2 bases; junction bases not matched to a gene: 5. CDR1 and CDR2 from the germline V gene are SQVTM and ANQGSEA. The CDR3 runs 14 residues. This clonotype was detected only a few times. The antigen is not known. A single base separates this from a much larger clone, so it may be a read error. The sequenced sample consisted of blood. The sequence came from a girl between 10 and 17 years old with multiple sclerosis. The chain links TRBV29-1 to TRBJ2-4, with 7 bases matching TRBD2. The CDR3 DNA reads TGCAGCGTTGTGAGAGCGGGAACCAAAAACATTCAGTACTTC. This translates into CSVVRAGTKNIQYF.